Each of the 8 T cell receptor beta chains below was sequenced from the same sample in a study of OX40 agonist ivuxolimab in advanced cancers. The library was prepared using the immunoSEQ multiplex PCR assay. The table was pulled from immuneACCESS by TCRdb, which kept in-frame rearrangements only. Such tables lose some clones; where checked, under half of the loss comes from unresolved V genes, and the rest has no known cause. The sample yields more than 25,000 clones; less than 90% were counted once. The ten most abundant clones make up approximately 30% of the sample. The material sequenced was CD4+ or CD8+ T cells sorted from blood, taken in a trial of the OX40 agonist ivuxolimab. The receptors shown here come from an adult with an advanced solid tumor such as melanoma, head and neck, liver or kidney cancer.

This rearrangement joins TRBV9 to TRBJ1-4, with 7 bases aligning to TRBD1. CDR1 and CDR2 (germline): SGDLS, YYNGEE. The CDR3 runs to 12 residues. J gave up 4 bases and V 6 bases, and 0 bases lay outside the gene matches. The CDR3 loop reads CASNRGNEKLFF. CDR3 sequence (DNA): TGTGCCAGCAACAGGGGTAATGAAAAACTGTTTTTT.

V usage is TRBV5-6 and J usage is TRBJ2-7; the D gene is possibly TRBD2 (5 bases). The CDR3 sequence is 14 residues long. Germline V lookup: CDR1 SGHDT, CDR2 YYEEEE. Trimming cost V 3 bases and J 5 bases, with 15 bases left between them. CDR3 amino acids: CASSSPPREDEQYF. The CDR3, as DNA: TGTGCCAGCAGCTCCCCCCCGAGGGAAGACGAGCAGTACTTC.

CDR3: CASSHARERATNEKLFF. CDR3 DNA: TGCGCCAGCAGCCACGCCAGGGAGCGTGCAACTAATGAAAAACTGTTTTTT. The chain employs TRBV4-3 and TRBJ1-4; D perhaps matches TRBD1 (5 bases). Germline V gene sequence: CDR1 LGHNA, CDR2 YSLEER. V dropped 3 bases and J dropped 0 bases, with 14 bases sitting between them. This CDR3 region has 17 residues.

The chain uses TRBV27 and TRBJ2-7, with 7 positions matching TRBD1. Trimming cost V 4 bases and J 3 bases; bases outside gene matches: 6. CDR1 is MNHEY, CDR2 SMNVEV, per germline (reference sequence). The CDR3 contains 14 residues. The CDR3 DNA follows: TGTGCCAGCAGTTCGGCTGCAGGGGGCTACGAGCAGTACTTC. Translating gives CASSSAAGGYEQYF.

The V gene is TRBV6-5, the J gene TRBJ1-1; D is undetermined. The CDR3 consists of 15 residues. Trimming shortened V by 0 bases and J by 3 bases, and 11 bases separated the two germline ends. Germline lookup yields CDR1 MNHEY and CDR2 SVGAGI. In DNA form, the CDR3 reads TGTGCCAGCAGTTACTCGCCAGTTGGTTACACTGAAGCTTTCTTT. Translating gives CASSYSPVGYTEAFF.

The CDR3 sequence: CASSVQGTYEQYF. In nucleotides, the CDR3 is TGTGCCAGCAGCGTCCAGGGGACGTACGAGCAGTACTTC. The genes are TRBV9 and TRBJ2-7; D is perhaps TRBD1 (6 bases). Trimming removed 2 bases at V and 4 bases at J, with 10 bases between. This CDR3 has 13 amino acids. Germline loops: CDR1 SGDLS, CDR2 YYNGEE.

The V call is TRBV4-3, the J call TRBJ1-3; the D is unclear. Trimming removed 4 bases at V and 0 bases at J, with 10 bases between. The CDR3 contains 15 residues. CDR1 and CDR2 (germline): LGHNA, YSLEER. CDR3 DNA sequence: TGCGCCAGCAGCCGATCACTCAGCTCTGGAAACACCATATATTTT. Its translation: CASSRSLSSGNTIYF.

The chain has TRBV2 and TRBJ2-7; the D is unclear. CDR3 size: 14 residues. The V end was cut by 4 bases, the J end by 4 bases, with 14 bases between. The V gene's germline CDR1 is SNHLY and CDR2 FYNNEI. CDR3 nucleotide sequence: TGTGCCAGCAGTGTAGAGGTCCAGGTATACGAGCAGTACTTC. Protein: CASSVEVQVYEQYF.